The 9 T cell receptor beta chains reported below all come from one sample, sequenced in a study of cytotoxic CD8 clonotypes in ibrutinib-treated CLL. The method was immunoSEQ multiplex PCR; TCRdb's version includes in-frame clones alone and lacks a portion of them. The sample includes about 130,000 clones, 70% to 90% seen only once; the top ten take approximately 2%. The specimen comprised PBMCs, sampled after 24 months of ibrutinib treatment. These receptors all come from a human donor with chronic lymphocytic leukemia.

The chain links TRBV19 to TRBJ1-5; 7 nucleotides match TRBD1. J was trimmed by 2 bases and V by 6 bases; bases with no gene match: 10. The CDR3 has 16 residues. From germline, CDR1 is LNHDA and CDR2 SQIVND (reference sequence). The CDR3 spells CASSRTHRGGNQPQHF. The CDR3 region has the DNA TGTGCCAGTAGCAGGACGCACAGGGGCGGCAATCAGCCCCAGCATTTT.

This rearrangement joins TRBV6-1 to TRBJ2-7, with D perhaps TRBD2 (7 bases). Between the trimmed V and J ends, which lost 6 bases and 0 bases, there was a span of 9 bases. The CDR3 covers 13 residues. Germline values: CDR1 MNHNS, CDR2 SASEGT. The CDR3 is CASRGGASYEQYF. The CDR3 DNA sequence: TGTGCCAGCAGAGGGGGGGCCTCCTACGAGCAGTACTTC.

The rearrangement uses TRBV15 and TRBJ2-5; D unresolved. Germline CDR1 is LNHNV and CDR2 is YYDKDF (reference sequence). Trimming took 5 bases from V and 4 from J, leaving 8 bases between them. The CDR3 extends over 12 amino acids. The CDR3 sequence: CATSLVRETQYF. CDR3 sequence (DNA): TGTGCCACCAGCTTAGTGAGAGAGACCCAGTACTTC.

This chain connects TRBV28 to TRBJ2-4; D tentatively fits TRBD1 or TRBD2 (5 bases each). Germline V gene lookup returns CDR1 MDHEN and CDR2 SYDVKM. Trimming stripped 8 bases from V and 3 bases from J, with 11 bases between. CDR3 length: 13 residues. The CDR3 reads CASRDLSKNIQYF. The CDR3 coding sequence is TGTGCCAGCCGGGACCTGAGCAAAAACATTCAGTACTTC.

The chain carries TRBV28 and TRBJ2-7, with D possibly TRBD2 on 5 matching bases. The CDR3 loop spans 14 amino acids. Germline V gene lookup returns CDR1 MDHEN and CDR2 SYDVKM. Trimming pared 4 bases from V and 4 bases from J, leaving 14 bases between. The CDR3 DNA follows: TGTGCCAGCAGTTCATCGGGAAGTTTATACGAGCAGTACTTC. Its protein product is CASSSSGSLYEQYF.

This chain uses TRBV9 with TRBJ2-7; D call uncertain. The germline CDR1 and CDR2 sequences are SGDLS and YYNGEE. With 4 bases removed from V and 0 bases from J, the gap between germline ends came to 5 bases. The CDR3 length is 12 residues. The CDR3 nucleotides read TGTGCCAGCAGCCCCCACTCCTACGAGCAGTACTTC. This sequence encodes CASSPHSYEQYF.

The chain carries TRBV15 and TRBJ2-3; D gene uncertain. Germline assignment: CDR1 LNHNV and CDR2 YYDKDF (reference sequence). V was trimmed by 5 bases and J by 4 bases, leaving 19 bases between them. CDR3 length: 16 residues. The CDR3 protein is CATSALSSMPPDTQYF. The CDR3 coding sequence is TGTGCCACCAGCGCCCTCTCCTCTATGCCCCCAGATACGCAGTATTTT.

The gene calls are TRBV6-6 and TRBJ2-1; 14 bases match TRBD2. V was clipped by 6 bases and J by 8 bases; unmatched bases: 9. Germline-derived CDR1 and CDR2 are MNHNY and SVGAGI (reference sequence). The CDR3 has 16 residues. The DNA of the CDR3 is TGTGCCAGCAGGAGAGGACTAGCGGGAGGATTGGATGAGCAGTTCTTC. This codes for CASRRGLAGGLDEQFF.

The CDR3 DNA follows: TGTGCCAGCAGGGGACAGGGGGCAACTAATGAAAAACTGTTTTTT. Its translation is CASRGQGATNEKLFF. The chain links TRBV25-1 to TRBJ1-4; 11 nucleotides line up with TRBD1. CDR1 and CDR2 from the germline V gene are MGHDK and SYGVNS. J lost 0 bases, V lost 6 bases, and 0 bases had no gene match. The CDR3 length is 15 residues. Full variable domain (outside the CDR3, taken from reference TRBV25-1 and TRBJ1-4): EADIYQTPRYLVIGTGKKITLECSQTMGHDKMYWYQQDPGMELHLIHYSYGVNSTEKGDLSSESTVSRIRTEHFPLTLESARPSHTSQYLCASRGQGATNEKLFFGSGTQLSVL.